This is a list of T cell receptor beta chains from one sample in a study of naive and memory T cell subsets. TCRdb processed the 5' RACE reads anew with MiXCR; each CDR3 protein has one entry. The table has 56,000 or so distinct CDR3 sequences, around 8% seen once. The receptors here all came from a female donor in good health. The conserved cysteine and the conserved F or W are not part of the CDR3 here. The size of a clone is reported for some rows only, either as once, few or many, or as a class for expanded clones.

many	TRBV14	ASSQLWGYSYEQY
few	TRBV19	ASSIAGYGTEAF
many	TRBV12-3/TRBV12-4	ASSLMMAEKLF
many	TRBV6-2/TRBV6-3	ASSFPDGYT
many	TRBV9	ASSVGHRGQDYGYT
-	TRBV12-3/TRBV12-4	ASTRTLAGTFTDTQY
-	TRBV29-1	SVEEIVGGGKLF
few	TRBV5-4	ASSAHGPTDTQY
few	TRBV29-1	SVGPASENEQY
many	TRBV7-9	ASSSEGYEQY
-	TRBV28	ASNSRVGSHFYEQY
-	TRBV28	ASRSGLAGLNEQF
-	TRBV19	ASRNSGGAGETQY
many	TRBV7-2	ASSPLLSGELF
many	TRBV6-2/TRBV6-3	ASSSAAGGTYGYT
-	TRBV20-1	SARKDHTGELF
-	TRBV6-6	AGAGGFTDTQY
few	TRBV6-5	ASSYSRRRSNYGYT
-	TRBV6-2/TRBV6-3	ASRRLAGGKETQY
few	TRBV6-2/TRBV6-3	ASSYSEATGAWNTEAF
-	TRBV4-3	ASSQESTNTEAF
many	TRBV7-6	ASSLGTTRGWLRTGANVLT
few	TRBV4-3	ASSPTTSAGTDTQY
-	TRBV12-3/TRBV12-4	ASRKLGTEAF
many	TRBV20-1	SAAPYSGNTIY
many	TRBV12-3/TRBV12-4	ASSLVGGLAGGTNTGELF
-	TRBV6-2/TRBV6-3	ASSRPRLAGSSYNEQF
many	TRBV5-6	ASSYGRFRSPLH
-	TRBV7-2	ASSRQTGSSTDTQY
once	TRBV6-6	ASSLTDNEQF
many	TRBV5-1	ASSLGQGGDTQY
few	TRBV20-1	SAREGRITRESF
once	TRBV20-1	SAIILNRVYGYT
few	TRBV7-2	ASSLNGGGGTDTQY
few	TRBV10-3	AISERGLTDTQY
-	TRBV12-3/TRBV12-4	ASSGRAAEQF
few	TRBV5-1	ASSLAGGGKETQY
few	TRBV28	ASSFGGGGGEQY
many	TRBV5-1	ASSLGGTRQETQY
many	TRBV3-1	ASSQDRWDNQPQH
many	TRBV5-5	ASSLSLTGLAPRGTEAF
many	TRBV20-1	SASIQNTEAF
many	TRBV12-3/TRBV12-4	ASSNQGANHQETQY
few	TRBV28	ASSLPQTGVSPLH
-	TRBV5-1	ASSLLGSAYGDT
few	TRBV7-2	ASSLQGWYNEQF
few	TRBV29-1	SVGPSGTQY
many	TRBV7-2	ASSKQGATTNEKLF
-	TRBV7-3	ASSFSSTDTQY
-	TRBV18	ASSRGQRNTEAF
many	TRBV6-1	ASSETLYEQY
many	TRBV5-6	ASSLYGGRLQPQH